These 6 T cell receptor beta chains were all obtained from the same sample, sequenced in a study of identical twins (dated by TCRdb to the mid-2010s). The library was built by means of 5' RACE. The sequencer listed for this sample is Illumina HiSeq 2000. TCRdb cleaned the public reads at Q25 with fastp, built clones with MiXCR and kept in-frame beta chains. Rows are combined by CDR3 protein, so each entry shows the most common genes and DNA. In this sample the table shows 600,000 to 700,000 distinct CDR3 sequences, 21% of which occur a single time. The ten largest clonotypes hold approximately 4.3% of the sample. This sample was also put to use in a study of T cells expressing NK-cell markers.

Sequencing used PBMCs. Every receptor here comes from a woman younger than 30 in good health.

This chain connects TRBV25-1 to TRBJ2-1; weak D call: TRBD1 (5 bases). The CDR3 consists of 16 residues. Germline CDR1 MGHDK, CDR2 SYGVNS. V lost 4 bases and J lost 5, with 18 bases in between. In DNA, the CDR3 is TGTGCCAGCAGTGGGCTCGACAGTTACTTTGACAATGAGCAGTTCTTC. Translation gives CASSGLDSYFDNEQFF.

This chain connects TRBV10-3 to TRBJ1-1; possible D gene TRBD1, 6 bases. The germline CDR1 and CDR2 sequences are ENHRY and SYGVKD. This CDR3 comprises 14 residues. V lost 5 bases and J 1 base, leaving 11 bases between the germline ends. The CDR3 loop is CAISQGHPNTEAFF. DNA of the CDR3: TGTGCCATCAGTCAGGGGCACCCGAACACTGAAGCTTTCTTT.

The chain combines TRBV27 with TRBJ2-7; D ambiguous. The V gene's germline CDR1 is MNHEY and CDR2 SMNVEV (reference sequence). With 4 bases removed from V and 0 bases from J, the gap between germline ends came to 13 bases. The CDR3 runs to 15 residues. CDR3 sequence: CASSSQGISSYEQYF. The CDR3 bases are TGTGCCAGCAGTTCACAAGGGATCAGCTCCTACGAGCAGTACTTC.

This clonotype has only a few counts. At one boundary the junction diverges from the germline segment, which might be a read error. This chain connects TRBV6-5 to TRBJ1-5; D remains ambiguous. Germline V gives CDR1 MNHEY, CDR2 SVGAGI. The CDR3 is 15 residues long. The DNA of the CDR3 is TGTGCCACCAGTTCTAGAGCGTATAGCAATCAGCCCCAGCATTTT. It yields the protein CATSSRAYSNQPQHF.

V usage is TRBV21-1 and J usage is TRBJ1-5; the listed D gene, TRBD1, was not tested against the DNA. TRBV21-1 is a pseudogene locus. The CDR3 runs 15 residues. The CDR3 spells CASSSPRQGGQPQHF. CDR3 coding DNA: TGTGCCAGCAGCAGTCCAAGACAGGGGGGCCAGCCCCAGCATTTT.

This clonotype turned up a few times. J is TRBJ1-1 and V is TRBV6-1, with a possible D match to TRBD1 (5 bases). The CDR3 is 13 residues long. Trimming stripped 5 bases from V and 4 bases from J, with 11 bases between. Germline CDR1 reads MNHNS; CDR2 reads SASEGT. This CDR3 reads CASSRGEFTEAFF. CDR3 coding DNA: TGTGCCAGCAGTAGAGGGGAATTCACTGAAGCTTTCTTT.